The present T cell receptor (beta chain) was sequenced within a study of beta chain features in type 1 diabetes. As for the study in general: Cell yields, gender and age were comparable in patients and healthy donors.

This clone was detected a few times. All of the isolated RNA was reverse transcribed, so expressed TCRB transcripts were sequenced. The average output of naive, central memory and regulatory T cell samples was a few million reads. Measured with immunoSEQ multiplex PCR; TCRdb has only the in-frame clones, and not every one. The sample includes about 140,000 clones, approximately 10% of them seen just once. The V gene's germline CDR1 is KGHSH and CDR2 LQKENI. Germline trimming cut 8 bases from V and 0 bases from J; bases unmatched to any gene: 13. There are 17 residues in the CDR3. A sort by CD45RO/CCR7/CD25/CD127/CD95/CD27 yielded CD4+ naive, central memory, regulatory and stem cell-like memory cells.

The chain recombines TRBV18 with TRBJ1-5; TRBD1 agrees at 7 bases. Sequenced sample: central memory CD4+ T cells from blood. This receptor was obtained from a woman in her forties in good health. CDR3 amino acids: CASRTGADSYSNQPQHF. For the CDR3, the DNA is TGTGCCAGCCGGACAGGCGCCGATTCATATAGCAATCAGCCCCAGCATTTT.